These T cell receptor beta chains were read from a single sample in a study of T-cell reconstitution after alpha-beta-depleted transplantation in children. MiXCR was run by TCRdb on the PCR reads, yielding one entry per CDR3 protein. Found here are under 300,000 distinct CDR3 sequences, roughly 10% of them singletons; the top ten hold roughly a quarter. Sequences were derived from peripheral blood, sampled 180 days after TCRalphabeta/CD19-depleted stem cell transplant. The receptors come from a male patient under 10 years old who had a stem cell transplant for chronic granulomatous disease, so the T cells may come from the graft donor. CDR3s include the opening cysteine and the closing phenylalanine or tryptophan. Each record gives: clone size, J gene, D gene, V gene, CDR3 length, CDR3 DNA, CDR3 protein. The D gene is left open where the match is weak. Rows may omit the clone size; those that give it use once, few, many or a size class.

- TRBJ1-5 TRBD1 TRBV20-1 15 TGCAGTGCCCAGGGACAGGGGGCTCTCAATCAGCCCCAGCATTTT CSAQGQGALNQPQHF
many TRBJ2-7 - TRBV20-1 13 TGCAGTGCTCCCTCCGGGGGAAACTACGAGCAGTACTTC CSAPSGGNYEQYF
few TRBJ2-5 TRBD2 TRBV4-2 17 TGTGCCAGCAGCCAAGATCGTGGAAGCGGGGGGCCAGAGACCCAGTACTTC CASSQDRGSGGPETQYF
many TRBJ2-1 - TRBV29-1 9 TGCAGCGTCCAGCTTGAGCAGTTCTTC CSVQLEQFF
many TRBJ2-1 TRBD2 TRBV4-1 17 TGCGCCAGCAGCCAACATAAGCGGGGGGCATTGATGGATGAGCAGTTCTTC CASSQHKRGALMDEQFF
many TRBJ2-2 - TRBV12-3/TRBV12-4 14 TGTGCCAGCACGGACGAAAGACTCTTCGGGGAGCTGTTTTTT CASTDERLFGELFF
many TRBJ2-1 TRBD1 TRBV7-6 15 TGTGCCAGCACCTCCGGGGGACAGGGTAACAATGAGCAGTTCTTC CASTSGGQGNNEQFF
few TRBJ2-7 TRBD2 TRBV5-6 15 TGTGCCAGCAGACAAACCGGGACTAAACCCCGCGAGCAGTACTTC CASRQTGTKPREQYF
many TRBJ2-1 - TRBV5-1 15 TGCGCCAGCAGCTTGTTCGGGACTTCAATGGGGGAGCAGTTCTTC CASSLFGTSMGEQFF
- TRBJ2-2 TRBD1 TRBV7-9 15 TGTGCCAGCAGGAGAGGGACAGACCTCACCGGGGAGCTGTTTTTT CASRRGTDLTGELFF
- TRBJ1-1 - TRBV28 17 TGTGCCAGCAGTCCCCTGAGGGGGGCGCTGCTTACCACTGAAGCTTTCTTT CASSPLRGALLTTEAFF
many TRBJ2-7 TRBD1 TRBV5-1 14 TGCGCCAGCAGCACACAGGGGGCTTCCTACGAGCAGTACTTC CASSTQGASYEQYF
many TRBJ1-5 TRBD1 TRBV5-1 20 TGCGCCAGCAGCCATAAATTCCGGGACAGCGGACCCAATAGCAATCAGCCCCAGCATTTT CASSHKFRDSGPNSNQPQHF
few TRBJ2-5 TRBD2 TRBV4-3 18 TGCGCCAGCAGCCAAGTTCCGTGGTCTAGCGGGTACGAAGAGACCCAGTACTTC CASSQVPWSSGYEETQYF
many TRBJ2-5 - TRBV20-1 15 TGCAGTGCTAGGAAATACCGGGACCCCGGCGAGACCCAGTACTTC CSARKYRDPGETQYF
medium-sized TRBJ2-1 TRBD2 TRBV10-3 14 TGTGCCATCAGTAGACTAGCGGGAAACAATGAGCAGTTCTTC CAISRLAGNNEQFF
many TRBJ2-7 - TRBV25-1 13 TGTGCCAGCAGTGAATGGCGAGGATACGAGCAGTACTTC CASSEWRGYEQYF
many TRBJ1-4 - TRBV5-1 15 TGCGCCAGCAGCGGACCAGGGGCAACTAATGAAAAACTGTTTTTT CASSGPGATNEKLFF
many TRBJ2-3 TRBD2 TRBV7-2 15 TGTGCCAGCAGGCCGACTAGCGGGGGGCGACATACGCAGTATTTT CASRPTSGGRHTQYF
many TRBJ2-7 - TRBV7-2 15 TGTGCCAGCAGCTTAGTGGTTCAGAGCTCCTACGAGCAGTACTTC CASSLVVQSSYEQYF
many TRBJ2-5 TRBD2 TRBV6-1 16 TGTGCCAGCAGTGAAGGAGGTAGCGGGGGGGTGGAGACCCAGTACTTC CASSEGGSGGVETQYF
- TRBJ2-7 - TRBV19 15 TGTGCCAGTAGAAAGGACGGCTCGAGGCGGGGCGAGCAGTACTTC CASRKDGSRRGEQYF
many TRBJ2-2 - TRBV7-8 14 TGTGCCAGCAGCCCTTACACAAACACCGGGGAGCTGTTTTTT CASSPYTNTGELFF
many TRBJ2-5 - TRBV7-6 15 TGTGCCAGCAGCCGAAAATTCCGGGTGCAAGAGACCCAGTACTTC CASSRKFRVQETQYF
many TRBJ2-5 TRBD1 TRBV28 14 TGTGCCACCTCCCGGACAGGGGGCTTGAAGACCCAGTACTTC CATSRTGGLKTQYF
many TRBJ2-3 - TRBV20-1 12 TGCAGTGCTAGAGATGGACTACCCAAGCAGTATTTT CSARDGLPKQYF
many TRBJ1-5 - TRBV10-3 12 TGTGCCATCAGTGAGGGGAATCAGCCCCAGCATTTT CAISEGNQPQHF
many TRBJ2-1 - TRBV29-1 15 TGCAGCGTTGATTGGGGCCGGAGTTCGGTCCGTGAGCAGTTCTTC CSVDWGRSSVREQFF
few TRBJ1-2 - TRBV4-3 15 TGCGCCAGCAGCCCAGGGACCGAAGCCCGCTATGGCTACACCTTC CASSPGTEARYGYTF
many TRBJ2-2 - TRBV7-3 16 TGTGCCAGCAGCTTAATGGGCAGGGGAGGCACCGGGGAGCTGTTTTTT CASSLMGRGGTGELFF
- TRBJ2-1 - TRBV5-1 16 TGCGCTAGCAGCTTGAGGGGGGGTATATCCTACAATGAGCAGATCTTC CASSLRGGISYNEQIF
many TRBJ2-1 TRBD2 TRBV12-3/TRBV12-4 17 TGTGCCAGCACTCCCGGACTAGCGGCAAGCTCCTACAATGAGCAGTTCTTC CASTPGLAASSYNEQFF
many TRBJ2-3 TRBD2 TRBV5-1 15 TGCGCCAGCAGCTTGGCGCGGGAGGTCACAGATACGCAGTATTTT CASSLAREVTDTQYF
many TRBJ1-1 - TRBV18 15 TGTGCCAGCTCACCAACGAGCGCCCGGGGCCAGGGAACTTTCTTT CASSPTSARGQGTFF
many TRBJ2-1 TRBD1 TRBV6-1 14 TGTGCCAGCAGTGAAGGGGGACAGGCCCTACGGGAGTTCTTC CASSEGGQALREFF
many TRBJ2-7 - TRBV12-3/TRBV12-4 15 TGTGCCAGCAGCCCCTTGGGTTGGGGGGCCTGGGAGCAGTACTTC CASSPLGWGAWEQYF
- TRBJ2-3 - TRBV19 14 TGTGCCAGTAGTATAAAGCCTAGCACAGATACGCAGTATTTT CASSIKPSTDTQYF
many TRBJ1-1 - TRBV20-1 15 TGCAGTGCCACCCACCCGACAGGCCTGAACACTGAAGCTTTCTTT CSATHPTGLNTEAFF
many TRBJ2-3 - TRBV20-1 14 TGCAGTGCTAGTCTTGGCGGAGCCACAGATACGCAGTATTTT CSASLGGATDTQYF
- TRBJ2-1 - TRBV5-1 13 TGCGCCAGCAGCTCCCCAGCCTACAATGAGCAGTTCTTC CASSSPAYNEQFF
many TRBJ2-5 TRBD2 TRBV7-2 13 TGTGCCAGCAGGGTTAGCGGGGGAGAGACCCAGTACTTC CASRVSGGETQYF
many TRBJ2-7 - TRBV5-1 15 TGCGCCAGCAGCTTGGCTCAGGGGGGTTGGGACGAGCAGTACTTC CASSLAQGGWDEQYF
many TRBJ2-6 TRBD1 TRBV5-1 17 TGCGCCAGCTGCCCGGGACAGGGGATCTCTGGGGCCAACGTCCTGACTTTC CASCPGQGISGANVLTF
many TRBJ2-1 - TRBV10-3 16 TGTGCCATCAGGGGATCGGGCACCCCGACCTACAATGAGCAGTTCTTC CAIRGSGTPTYNEQFF
many TRBJ2-2 - TRBV5-1 14 TGCGCCAGCAGCCAGGGCGATAACACCGGGGAGCTGTTTTTT CASSQGDNTGELFF
- TRBJ2-7 TRBD2 TRBV28 15 TGTGCCAGCCGTACACCTCTAGCGGGAGTCTACGAGCAGTACTTC CASRTPLAGVYEQYF
many TRBJ2-2 - TRBV12-3/TRBV12-4 13 TGTGCCAGCAGTATACTATTTCCCGGGGAGCTGTTTTTT CASSILFPGELFF
many TRBJ2-1 TRBD2 TRBV29-1 14 TGCAGCGGGAGGACTAGCGGGGGGGCCAATGAGCAGTTCTTC CSGRTSGGANEQFF